The clone carrying this TCR beta chain came up once. Antigen specificity is unknown. The record originates from a study of cytotoxic CD8 clonotypes in ibrutinib-treated CLL. In the study overall: By median around 69 months, around twelve had progressed and approximately 14 stayed remitted; responses had been 2 complete and around 24 partial. Samples showed on average approximately 270,000 productive templates and 94,082 productive rearrangements. Study-wide findings and caveats: The study found public clonotypes uncommon, contracting or stable on treatment. Clonality was higher at ibrutinib response and returned toward baseline at progression.

The data were produced by immunoSEQ multiplex PCR, yet TCRdb's version contains in-frame clones alone and is incomplete. The table shows about 200,000 clones, with roughly 77% occurring only once. V lost 5 bases and J lost 1, with 15 bases in between. The CDR3 length is 16 residues. The germline CDR1 and CDR2 sequences are SGHAT and FQNNGV. The sequence derives from a human donor with chronic lymphocytic leukemia. This rearrangement joins TRBV11-2 to TRBJ1-5, with D maybe TRBD1 (5 bases). The input for sequencing was PBMCs, taken after 12 months of ibrutinib treatment. The CDR3 here is CASSPAEGRSNQPQHF. The DNA for the CDR3 is TGTGCCAGCAGCCCGGCGGAGGGACGGAGCAATCAGCCCCAGCATTTT.